This T cell receptor beta chain was found in a study of cytomegalovirus exposure and HLA in healthy donors. Method: immunoSEQ multiplex PCR; TCRdb's copy keeps in-frame clones and lacks some. This sample has hundreds of thousands of clones; more than 75% occur once, and the top ten carry 1.5% to 2.5%. Separation from the roughly 670-subject first cohort characterized the roughly 130-subject validation cohort, to which the donors belonged. The CDR3 loop spans 16 amino acids. The ends were cut back, 0 bases at V and 7 bases at J, with 19 bases in the middle. CDR1 is SQVTM and CDR2 is ANQGSEA in the germline V gene. Note on this clone: Its specificity is unknown.

Findings of the study overall: Many donors shared some public TCRs, even though most TCR sequences were rare. TCR beta chains numbering about 160 were designated cytomegalovirus-associated.

The TCR comes from a woman between 18 and 29 years old in good health and CMV-seropositive. The V gene is TRBV29-1, the J gene TRBJ2-1, with D perhaps matching TRBD2 (5 bases). Sequenced sample: PBMCs. The CDR3 DNA follows: TGCAGCGTTGAAGATTGGGCAGTGGAGGCCGGGAATGAGCAGTTCTTC. It specifies CSVEDWAVEAGNEQFF.